The 32 T cell receptor beta chains below all came from one sample that was sequenced in a study of OX40 agonist ivuxolimab in advanced cancers. Method: immunoSEQ multiplex PCR; TCRdb's copy keeps in-frame clones and lacks some. Of about 59,000 clones listed, around 93% are singletons. The starting material was CD4+ or CD8+ T cells sorted from blood, obtained in a trial of the OX40 agonist ivuxolimab. The source of these receptors is an adult with an advanced solid tumor such as melanoma, head and neck, liver or kidney cancer.

The CDR3 nucleotides read TGCAGCGTTGTGTTGGATTATGGCTACACCTTC. It specifies CSVVLDYGYTF. This chain uses TRBV29-1 with TRBJ1-2, with no clear D. The germline CDR1 and CDR2 sequences are SQVTM and ANQGSEA. Trimming took off 4 bases at V and 5 bases at J, with 8 bases between the two ends. The CDR3 contains 11 residues.

The chain links TRBV19 to TRBJ2-2; TRBD2 matches 7 bases. This CDR3 is built from 14 residues. CDR1 and CDR2 from the germline V gene are LNHDA and SQIVND (reference sequence). Trimming cost V 9 bases and J 5 bases; bases outside gene matches: 9. CDR3 sequence (DNA): TGTGCCAGCCTAGCGGTAGGATTGACCGGGGAGCTGTTTTTT. As protein: CASLAVGLTGELFF.

The rearrangement uses TRBV5-6 and TRBJ2-2; D unclear. Germline V gene data show CDR1 as SGHDT and CDR2 as YYEEEE. The CDR3 extends over 14 amino acids. V was pared by 2 bases and J by 0 bases, with 5 bases between. CDR3 residues: CASSFASNTGELFF. CDR3 in DNA: TGTGCCAGCAGCTTTGCCTCGAACACCGGGGAGCTGTTTTTT.

V is TRBV4-1 and J is TRBJ1-4; D call uncertain. The CDR3 runs to 17 residues. CDR1 is MGHRA, CDR2 YSYEKL, per germline. V was cut by 1 base and J by 3 bases, with 15 bases left in between. CDR3 region: CASSQAETFGANEKLFF. CDR3 coding DNA: TGCGCCAGCAGCCAAGCAGAAACCTTTGGGGCTAATGAAAAACTGTTTTTT.

The rearrangement links TRBV2 to TRBJ2-3, with unresolved D. V lost 5 bases and J lost 2, with 17 bases in between. This CDR3 has 16 amino acids. Germline V gene data show CDR1 as SNHLY and CDR2 as FYNNEI. The CDR3 bases are TGTGCCAGCAGTCCTTCACGCCAACACATCACAGATACGCAGTATTTT. It encodes CASSPSRQHITDTQYF. The full variable domain, with the rest looked up from reference TRBV2 and TRBJ2-3, is EPEVTQTPSHQVTQMGQEVILRCVPISNHLYFYWYRQILGQKVEFLVSFYNNEISEKSEIFDDQFSVERPDGSNFTLKIRSTKLEDSAMYFCASSPSRQHITDTQYFGPGTRLTVL.

This clone was recorded once. V gene TRBV7-9 combines with J gene TRBJ2-3; D is uncertain. The ends were cut back, 1 base at V and 6 bases at J, with 8 bases in the middle. Germline assignment: CDR1 SEHNR and CDR2 FQNEAQ (reference sequence). The CDR3 totals 13 residues. CDR3 protein: CASSLGSQDTQYF. CDR3 nucleotide sequence: TGTGCCAGCAGCTTAGGGTCGCAGGATACGCAGTATTTT.

In this sample, this clone turned up once. The chain's CDR3 is CSVDQGGHYGYTF. In nucleotides, the CDR3 is TGCAGCGTTGATCAGGGAGGGCACTATGGCTACACCTTC. The chain carries TRBV29-1 and TRBJ1-2, with D maybe TRBD1 (5 bases). The V gene's germline CDR1 is SQVTM and CDR2 ANQGSEA. This CDR3 has 13 residues. V lost 3 bases and J 3 bases, leaving 11 bases between the germline ends.

The genes are TRBV2 and TRBJ2-7; 9 bases are shared with TRBD2. The CDR3 spans 17 residues. The trim removed 3 bases at V and 1 base at J, leaving 10 bases unmatched. Germline CDR1 is SNHLY and CDR2 is FYNNEI. The DNA for the CDR3 is TGTGCCAGCAGTGACGGCTCTACTAGCGGGTCTTCCTACGAGCAGTACTTC. This gives the protein CASSDGSTSGSSYEQYF.

This clone occurred once. This rearrangement joins TRBV7-9 to TRBJ2-1; a weak D match, TRBD1 (5 bases). CDR3 length: 16 residues. V gave up 2 bases and J gave up 5 bases, with 16 bases separating them. Per germline, CDR1 SEHNR and CDR2 FQNEAQ (reference sequence). CDR3 sequence: CASSLRVGAVNNEQFF. In DNA, the CDR3 is TGTGCCAGCAGCTTACGTGTAGGGGCGGTCAACAATGAGCAGTTCTTC.

The V gene is TRBV7-6, the J gene TRBJ2-1, with 7 bases lining up with TRBD2. CDR3 length: 15 amino acids. V lost 2 bases to trimming and J lost 8 bases; unmatched junction nucleotides: 9. CDR1 and CDR2 from the germline V gene are SGHVS and FNYEAQ. In DNA form, the CDR3 reads TGTGCCAGCAGCTTACCGGCGGGAGTATTGGATGAGCAGTTCTTC. Protein product: CASSLPAGVLDEQFF.

The chain carries TRBV28 and TRBJ1-5; the match to TRBD1 covers 8 bases. CDR1 is MDHEN, CDR2 SYDVKM, per germline. The CDR3 runs 13 residues. V shed 6 bases and J 7 bases; nucleotides not matched to a gene: 5. The DNA for the CDR3 is TGTGCCAGCAGATGGACAGGGCGCCAGCCCCAGCATTTT. Protein: CASRWTGRQPQHF.

This chain connects TRBV19 to TRBJ2-5; weak D call: TRBD1 (5 bases). The J call could be wrong; TRBJ2-7 is a better fit for the DNA end. This CDR3 region has 14 residues. Germline values: CDR1 LNHDA, CDR2 SQIVND (reference sequence). CDR3 nucleotides: TGTGCCAGTAGTATACAGGGTTCGGCCTACGAGCAGTACTTC. Translation gives CASSIQGSAYEQYF.

The chain couples TRBV6-5 to TRBJ2-5, with TRBD2 identical over 10 bases. The CDR3 covers 14 residues. Germline V gene data show CDR1 as MNHEY and CDR2 as SVGAGI. The V gene end was trimmed by 7 bases and the J gene end by 4 bases; junction bases not matched to a gene: 6. For the CDR3, the DNA is TGTGCCAGCACCGAAGCGGGAGGGGGAGAGACCCAGTACTTC. This encodes CASTEAGGGETQYF.

The chain uses TRBV28 and TRBJ1-5, with D unclear. Germline assignment: CDR1 MDHEN and CDR2 SYDVKM. The V end was cut by 10 bases, the J end by 2 bases, with 15 bases between. The CDR3 has 14 residues. The chain's CDR3 is CATSLGYGNQPQHF. The CDR3 DNA reads as TGTGCCACCTCTCTGGGGTATGGCAATCAGCCCCAGCATTTT.

The rearrangement uses TRBV10-2 and TRBJ1-1, with D tentatively TRBD1 (6 bases). The length of the CDR3 is 16 residues. V lost 0 bases and J lost 3, with 14 bases in between. The germline V gene has CDR1 WSHSY and CDR2 SAAADI. In DNA, the CDR3 is TGCGCCAGCAGTGAGTCGGCAGGGGTAGGAGACACTGAAGCTTTCTTT. It is translated as CASSESAGVGDTEAFF.

The chain couples TRBV6-1 to TRBJ2-7; 7 bases map to TRBD1. V was pared by 4 bases and J by 2 bases, with 5 bases of the junction left unmatched. The CDR3 runs 14 residues. In germline, CDR1 is MNHNS, CDR2 SASEGT. The CDR3 loop reads CASSGTGTPYEQYF. CDR3 nucleotides: TGTGCCAGCAGTGGGACAGGAACACCCTACGAGCAGTACTTC.

This chain links TRBV7-9 with TRBJ2-7; no clear D. The V and J ends lost 2 bases and 6 bases respectively, with 8 bases between them. CDR1 and CDR2 from the germline V gene are SEHNR and FQNEAQ (reference sequence). This CDR3 contains 12 residues. In DNA, the CDR3 is TGTGCCAGCAGCTTAAACGGTCCCGAGCAGTACTTC. It translates to CASSLNGPEQYF.

The rearrangement joins TRBV5-8 to TRBJ2-1, with 8 nucleotides matching TRBD1. Germline V gives CDR1 SGHTS, CDR2 YDEGEE. CDR3 length equals 15 residues. V was pared by 3 bases and J by 6 bases, with 8 bases of the junction left unmatched. CDR3 protein: CASSSYRGVFNEQFF. The CDR3 bases are TGTGCCAGCAGCTCTTACAGGGGGGTGTTCAATGAGCAGTTCTTC.

This clone was recorded once. This chain joins TRBV7-2 and TRBJ1-3, with D hard to call. Trimming took 4 bases from V and 1 from J, leaving 11 bases between them. CDR1 and CDR2 from the germline V gene are SGHTA and FQGNSA. The CDR3 is made up of 15 amino acids. The CDR3 protein is CASSSTVGSGNTIYF. In DNA, the CDR3 is TGTGCCAGCAGCTCCACGGTGGGATCTGGAAACACCATATATTTT.

This chain joins TRBV6-5 and TRBJ2-7; D gene unclear. The CDR3 is made up of 12 amino acids. The V gene's germline CDR1 is MNHEY and CDR2 SVGAGI. Trimming stripped 2 bases from V and 6 bases from J, with 8 bases between. CDR3 sequence reads: CASSYPLGEQYF. The CDR3, as DNA: TGTGCCAGCAGTTACCCCCTCGGCGAGCAGTACTTC.

This clone was recorded only once. The chain combines TRBV27 with TRBJ1-1; 8 nucleotides align to TRBD1. Germline V gene sequence: CDR1 MNHEY, CDR2 SMNVEV (reference sequence). The CDR3 runs 14 residues. Trimming cost V 3 bases and J 0 bases; bases outside gene matches: 0. The CDR3 loop is CASSLGQVNTEAFF. The CDR3 DNA sequence: TGTGCCAGCAGTTTGGGACAGGTGAACACTGAAGCTTTCTTT.

V usage is TRBV5-1 and J usage is TRBJ2-1, with TRBD2 identical over 8 bases. Germline CDR1 is SGHRS and CDR2 is YFSETQ. The CDR3 length is 16 residues. V shed 0 bases, J shed 9 bases, and the junction held 11 bases outside the gene matches. DNA for the CDR3: TGCGCCAGCAGCTTGGGTCGAGCGGGAGACGCTAGTGAGCAGTTCTTC. Translating it yields CASSLGRAGDASEQFF.

A single count supports this clone. This chain uses TRBV7-9 with TRBJ2-7, with TRBD1 identical over 10 bases. Trimming cost V 3 bases and J 3 bases; bases outside gene matches: 5. The CDR3 consists of 15 residues. In germline, CDR1 is SEHNR, CDR2 FQNEAQ (reference sequence). This CDR3 reads CASSFPGTGDYEQYF. The CDR3 region has the DNA TGTGCCAGCAGCTTCCCCGGGACAGGGGACTACGAGCAGTACTTC.

This clone was observed a handful of times. The gene calls are TRBV19 and TRBJ2-5; 7 bases fit TRBD1. This CDR3 region has 14 residues. Germline CDR1 is LNHDA and CDR2 is SQIVND (reference sequence). The V segment lost 3 bases and the J segment 0 bases; nucleotides outside the gene matches: 1. In nucleotides, the CDR3 is TGTGCCAGTAGTATGGGACAGCACCAAGAGACCCAGTACTTC. Translating it yields CASSMGQHQETQYF.

The chain uses TRBV15 and TRBJ2-2; D tentatively reads TRBD1 or TRBD2 (5 bases each). Germline assignment: CDR1 LNHNV and CDR2 YYDKDF (reference sequence). The CDR3 loop spans 13 amino acids. The V end was cut by 6 bases, the J end by 0 bases, with 5 bases between. This CDR3 reads CATRGPNTGELFF. As DNA, the CDR3 is TGTGCCACCAGGGGACCGAACACCGGGGAGCTGTTTTTT. Based on the CDR3 plus reference TRBV15 and TRBJ2-2, the full variable domain is DAMVIQNPRYQVTQFGKPVTLSCSQTLNHNVMYWYQQKSSQAPKLLFHYYDKDFNNEADTPDNFQSRRPNTSFCFLDIRSPGLGDTAMYLCATRGPNTGELFFGEGSRLTVL.

V usage is TRBV25-1 and J usage is TRBJ2-5; D tentatively fits TRBD1 or TRBD2 (5 bases each). The germline V gene has CDR1 MGHDK and CDR2 SYGVNS. The CDR3 has 17 residues. V gave up 3 bases and J gave up 5 bases, with 22 bases separating them. The CDR3 here is CASSEGWGFVSRETQYF. CDR3 in DNA: TGTGCCAGCAGTGAGGGGTGGGGGTTCGTGTCTAGGGAGACCCAGTACTTC. The full variable domain, its missing parts supplied by reference TRBV25-1 and TRBJ2-5, is EADIYQTPRYLVIGTGKKITLECSQTMGHDKMYWYQQDPGMELHLIHYSYGVNSTEKGDLSSESTVSRIRTEHFPLTLESARPSHTSQYLCASSEGWGFVSRETQYFGPGTRLLVL.

The sample holds one count of this clone. CDR3 DNA: TGTGCCACCAGCAGAGATCGAGGGAGGGGGCTAGAGCAGTTCTTC. This codes for CATSRDRGRGLEQFF. The chain employs TRBV15 and TRBJ2-1, with D perhaps matching TRBD1 or TRBD2 (7 bases each). Trimming left V 0 bases short and J 10 bases short, with 16 bases between. CDR1 is LNHNV, CDR2 YYDKDF, per germline (reference sequence). This CDR3 is 15 amino acids long.

The rearrangement joins TRBV6-5 to TRBJ2-5, with D maybe TRBD2 (5 bases). Between the trimmed V and J ends, which lost 3 bases and 5 bases, there was a span of 19 bases. The length of the CDR3 is 16 residues. Germline V gives CDR1 MNHEY, CDR2 SVGAGI. CDR3 sequence: CASSYIEGRGSETQYF. Here the CDR3 DNA reads TGTGCCAGCAGTTATATTGAGGGCCGGGGTTCGGAGACCCAGTACTTC.

The chain is built from TRBV7-9 and TRBJ1-1; 7 nucleotides match TRBD1. The CDR3 has 16 residues. With V trimmed by 2 bases and J by 5 bases, 11 bases remained unmatched. Germline CDR1 reads SEHNR; CDR2 reads FQNEAQ (reference sequence). The CDR3 coding sequence is TGTGCCAGCAGCTTAAGAACAGGGACAGAGGAGACTGAAGCTTTCTTT. Its translation: CASSLRTGTEETEAFF.

The table lists this clone with a few counts. CDR3 residues: CASTPGQGYEQYF. Here the CDR3 DNA reads TGTGCCAGCACACCGGGACAGGGATACGAGCAGTACTTC. The rearrangement joins TRBV11-2 to TRBJ2-7, with TRBD1 matching over 9 bases. The junction had 5 bases not matched to a gene; V was cut back by 7 bases and J by 4 bases. CDR3 size: 13 residues. The germline gives CDR1 SGHAT, CDR2 FQNNGV.

This clone was observed once. The chain employs TRBV18 and TRBJ1-3; the D gene is possibly TRBD1 (6 bases). CDR1 is KGHSH and CDR2 is LQKENI in the germline V gene. The CDR3 sequence is 15 residues long. V shed 4 bases and J shed 8 bases, with 18 bases lying between them. The CDR3 region is CASSLYRDPGDTIYF. The CDR3 nucleotides are TGTGCCAGCTCACTCTACAGGGACCCCGGGGACACCATATATTTT.

The chain employs TRBV18 and TRBJ1-6; D gene uncertain. V gave up 2 bases and J gave up 3 bases, with 5 bases separating them. The CDR3 runs to 14 residues. Germline V gene data show CDR1 as KGHSH and CDR2 as LQKENI. The CDR3 loop reads CASSPEDYNSPLHF. The CDR3, as DNA: TGTGCCAGCTCACCAGAGGACTATAATTCACCCCTCCACTTT.